This T cell receptor beta chain was captured in a study of cytomegalovirus exposure and HLA in healthy donors. Study-level results: Based on reports, TCR beta sequences accurately predicted HLA-A and HLA-B alleles for most subjects. Cytomegalovirus association was listed for around 180 TCR beta chains.

Germline trimming cut 5 bases from V and 3 bases from J; bases unmatched to any gene: 2. There are 14 residues in the CDR3. CDR1 and CDR2 from the germline V gene are LNHNV and YYDKDF (reference sequence). Vbeta (60) and Jbeta (13) primers were used in the PCR. Profiling relied on immunoSEQ multiplex PCR, and the TCRdb table lists in-frame clones only, not all of them. The table includes more than 150,000 clones, approximately 81% detected once. Of note for this clone: Antigen specificity is unknown.

The source of this sequence is a woman in her twenties or thirties in good health and CMV-seronegative. The sequencing input was PBMCs. The J gene is TRBJ1-3, the V gene TRBV15; 9 bases fit TRBD1. CDR3 in amino acids: CATSDRGFGNTIYF. DNA of the CDR3: TGTGCCACCAGCGACAGGGGGTTTGGAAACACCATATATTTT.